This T cell receptor beta chain comes out of a study of T cell responses to AZD1222 COVID-19 vaccine. Study results and caveats: CD4 TCRs linked to vaccination spanned spike, dominating at 160-218 and 743-854. Nearly half of spike-specific TCRs reportedly go after variant regions that carry no mutations.

Method: immunoSEQ multiplex PCR; TCRdb's copy keeps in-frame clones and lacks some. This table holds approximately 140,000 clones, around nine tenths found once. Trimming pared 4 bases from V and 7 bases from J, leaving 11 bases between. From germline, CDR1 is SGHDN and CDR2 FVKESK. There are 12 residues in the CDR3. This clone was seen just once. Its specificity is unknown. The chain links TRBV14 to TRBJ2-7; D is undetermined. The sequenced sample was peripheral blood, obtained 28 days after the second AZD1222 dose. The TCR comes from an adult who received the AZD1222 COVID-19 vaccine. The CDR3 nucleotides are TGTGCCAGCAGCCCGTCCTTTGAAGAGCAGTACTTC. This codes for CASSPSFEEQYF.